Listed here is a single T cell receptor beta chain. The data were obtained in a study of T cell changes during pregnancy in multiple sclerosis. The protocol was immunoSEQ multiplex PCR, while the TCRdb copy is restricted to in-frame clones and leaves out a portion. The table lists tens of thousands of clones, 90% of them singletons, with under 3.5% in the top ten. Germline V lookup: CDR1 SNHLY, CDR2 FYNNEI. The V gene end was trimmed by 4 bases and the J gene end by 3 bases; junction bases not matched to a gene: 4. There are 14 residues in the CDR3. The gene calls are TRBV2 and TRBJ2-3; 7 bases agree with TRBD2. The sample in question was CD8+ T cells from peripheral blood mononuclear cells, obtained before pregnancy. The TCR comes from a female donor with multiple sclerosis, enrolled in a pregnancy study. CDR3 nucleotide sequence: TGTGCCAGCAGTGGGGGGGGAGAAACAGATACGCAGTATTTT. This encodes CASSGGGETDTQYF.